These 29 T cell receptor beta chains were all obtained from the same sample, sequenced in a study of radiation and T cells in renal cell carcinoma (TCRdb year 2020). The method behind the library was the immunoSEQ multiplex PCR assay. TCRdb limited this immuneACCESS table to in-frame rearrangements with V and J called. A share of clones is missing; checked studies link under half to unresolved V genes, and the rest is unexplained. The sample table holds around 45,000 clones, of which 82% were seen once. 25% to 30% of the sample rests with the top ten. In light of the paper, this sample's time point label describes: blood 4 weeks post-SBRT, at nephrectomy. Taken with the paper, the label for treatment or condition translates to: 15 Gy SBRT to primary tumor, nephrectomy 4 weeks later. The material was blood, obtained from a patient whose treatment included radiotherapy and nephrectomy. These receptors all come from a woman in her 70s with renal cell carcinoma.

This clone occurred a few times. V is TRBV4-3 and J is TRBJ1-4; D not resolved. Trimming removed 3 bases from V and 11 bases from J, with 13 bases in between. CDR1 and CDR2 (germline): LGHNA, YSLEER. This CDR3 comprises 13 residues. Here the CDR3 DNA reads TGCGCCAGCAGCCAGGATAGAATGGAGAAACTGTTTTTT. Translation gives CASSQDRMEKLFF.

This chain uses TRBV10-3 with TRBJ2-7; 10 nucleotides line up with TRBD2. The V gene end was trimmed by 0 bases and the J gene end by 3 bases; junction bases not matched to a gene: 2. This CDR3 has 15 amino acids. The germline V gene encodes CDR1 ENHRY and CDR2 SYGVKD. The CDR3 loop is CAISESPSGGYEQYF. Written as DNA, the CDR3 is TGTGCCATCAGTGAGTCCCCTAGCGGGGGCTACGAGCAGTACTTC.

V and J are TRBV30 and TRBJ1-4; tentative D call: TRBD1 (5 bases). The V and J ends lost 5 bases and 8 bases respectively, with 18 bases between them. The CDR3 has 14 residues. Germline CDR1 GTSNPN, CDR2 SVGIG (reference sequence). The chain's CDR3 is CAWGPDQGGEKLFF. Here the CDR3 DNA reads TGTGCCTGGGGTCCGGACCAGGGAGGAGAAAAACTGTTTTTT. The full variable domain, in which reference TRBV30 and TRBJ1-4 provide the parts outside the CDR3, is SQTIHQWPATLVQPVGSPLSLECTVEGTSNPNLYWYRQAAGRGLQLLFYSVGIGQISSEVPQNLSASRPQDRQFILSSKKLLLSDSGFYLCAWGPDQGGEKLFFGSGTQLSVL.

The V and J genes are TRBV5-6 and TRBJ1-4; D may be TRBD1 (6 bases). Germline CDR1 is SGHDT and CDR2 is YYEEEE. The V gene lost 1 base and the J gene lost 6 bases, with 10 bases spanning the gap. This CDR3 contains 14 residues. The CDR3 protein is CASSLSGADEKLFF. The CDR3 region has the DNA TGTGCCAGCAGCTTGTCGGGGGCCGATGAAAAACTGTTTTTT. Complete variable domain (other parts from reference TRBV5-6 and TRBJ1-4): DAGVTQSPTHLIKTRGQQVTLRCSPKSGHDTVSWYQQALGQGPQFIFQYYEEEERQRGNFPDRFSGHQFPNYSSELNVNALLLGDSALYLCASSLSGADEKLFFGSGTQLSVL.

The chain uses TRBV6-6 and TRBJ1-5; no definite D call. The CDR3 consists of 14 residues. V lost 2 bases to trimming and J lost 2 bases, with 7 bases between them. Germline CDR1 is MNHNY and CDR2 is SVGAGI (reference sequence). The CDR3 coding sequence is TGTGCCAGCAGTTACGGGCAGGGCAATCAGCCCCAGCATTTT. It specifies CASSYGQGNQPQHF.

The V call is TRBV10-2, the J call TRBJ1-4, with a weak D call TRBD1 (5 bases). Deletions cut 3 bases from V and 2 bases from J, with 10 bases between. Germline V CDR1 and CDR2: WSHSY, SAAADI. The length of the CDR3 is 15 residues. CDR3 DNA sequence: TGCGCCAGCAGTGATTGGGGGTCGACTAATGAAAAACTGTTTTTT. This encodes CASSDWGSTNEKLFF.

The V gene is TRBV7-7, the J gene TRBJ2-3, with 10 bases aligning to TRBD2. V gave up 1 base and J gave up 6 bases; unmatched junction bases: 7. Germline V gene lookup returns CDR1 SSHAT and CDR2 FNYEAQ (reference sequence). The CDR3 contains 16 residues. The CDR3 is CASSLGLAGVGDTQYF. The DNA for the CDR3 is TGTGCCAGCAGCTTAGGCCTAGCGGGAGTCGGGGATACGCAGTATTTT.

Here the CDR3 reads CASSQALLLGPNEQFF. DNA of the CDR3: TGTGCCAGCAGCCAAGCGCTGTTACTAGGACCCAATGAGCAGTTCTTC. V usage is TRBV4-2 and J usage is TRBJ2-1, with D possibly being TRBD2 (5 bases). The CDR3 loop spans 16 amino acids. The ends were cut back, 1 base at V and 6 bases at J, with 16 bases in the middle. Germline CDR1 LGHNA, CDR2 YNFKEQ.

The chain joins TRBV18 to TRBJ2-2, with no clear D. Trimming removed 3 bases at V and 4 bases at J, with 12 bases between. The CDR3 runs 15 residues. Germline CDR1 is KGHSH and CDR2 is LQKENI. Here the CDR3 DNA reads TGTGCCAGCTCACCTCCACAAGGTCTCACCGGGGAGCTGTTTTTT. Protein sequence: CASSPPQGLTGELFF.

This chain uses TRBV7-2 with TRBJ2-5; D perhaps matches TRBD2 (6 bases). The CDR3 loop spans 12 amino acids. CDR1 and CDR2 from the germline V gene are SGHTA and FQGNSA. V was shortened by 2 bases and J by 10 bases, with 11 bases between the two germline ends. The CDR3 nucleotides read TGTGCCAGCAGCTTATTTGGGGGGAACCAGTACTTC. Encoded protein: CASSLFGGNQYF.

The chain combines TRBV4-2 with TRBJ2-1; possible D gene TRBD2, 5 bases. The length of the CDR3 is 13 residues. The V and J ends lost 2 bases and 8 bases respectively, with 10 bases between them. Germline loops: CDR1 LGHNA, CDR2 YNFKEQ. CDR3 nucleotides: TGTGCCAGCAGCCAACGGGGTTACCATGAGCAGTTCTTC. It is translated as CASSQRGYHEQFF.

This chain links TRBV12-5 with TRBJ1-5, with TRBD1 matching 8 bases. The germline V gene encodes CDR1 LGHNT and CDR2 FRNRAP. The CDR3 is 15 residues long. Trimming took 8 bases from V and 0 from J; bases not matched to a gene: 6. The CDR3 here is CASSTGDDSNQPQHF. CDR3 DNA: TGTGCTAGTTCGACAGGGGATGATAGCAATCAGCCCCAGCATTTT.

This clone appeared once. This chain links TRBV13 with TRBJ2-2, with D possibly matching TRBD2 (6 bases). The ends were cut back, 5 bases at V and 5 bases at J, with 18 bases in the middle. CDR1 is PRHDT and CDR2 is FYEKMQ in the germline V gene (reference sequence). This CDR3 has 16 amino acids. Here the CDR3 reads CASSILGHAGTGELFF. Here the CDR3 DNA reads TGTGCCAGCAGCATCCTAGGCCACGCGGGGACCGGGGAGCTGTTTTTT.

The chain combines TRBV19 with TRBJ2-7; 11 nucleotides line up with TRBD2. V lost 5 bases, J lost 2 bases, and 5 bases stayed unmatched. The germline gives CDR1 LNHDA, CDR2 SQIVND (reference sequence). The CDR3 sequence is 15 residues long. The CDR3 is CASSATSGVPYEQYF. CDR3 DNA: TGTGCCAGTAGTGCGACTAGCGGGGTCCCCTACGAGCAGTACTTC.

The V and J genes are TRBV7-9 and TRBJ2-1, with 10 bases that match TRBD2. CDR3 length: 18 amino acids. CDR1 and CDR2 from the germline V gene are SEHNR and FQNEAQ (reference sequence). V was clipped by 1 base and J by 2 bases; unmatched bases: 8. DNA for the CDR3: TGTGCCAGCAGCTTAGGCCCTAGCGGGAGAGGGGCCTACAATGAGCAGTTCTTC. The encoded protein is CASSLGPSGRGAYNEQFF.

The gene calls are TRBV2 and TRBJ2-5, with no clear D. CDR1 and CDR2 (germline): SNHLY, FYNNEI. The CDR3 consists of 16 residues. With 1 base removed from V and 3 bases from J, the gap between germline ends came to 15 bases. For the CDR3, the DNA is TGTGCCAGCAGTGAAGAGTTAGGGTTTGGGAAAGAGACCCAGTACTTC. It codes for CASSEELGFGKETQYF.

The CDR3 sequence is CASSLGPAAGSWDTQYF. The CDR3 DNA reads TGCGCCAGCAGCTTGGGTCCAGCGGCGGGTTCCTGGGATACGCAGTATTTT. This chain connects TRBV5-1 to TRBJ2-3, with a possible D match to TRBD2 (5 bases). Trimming left V 0 bases short and J 6 bases short, with 20 bases between. From germline, CDR1 is SGHRS and CDR2 YFSETQ. The CDR3 covers 17 residues.

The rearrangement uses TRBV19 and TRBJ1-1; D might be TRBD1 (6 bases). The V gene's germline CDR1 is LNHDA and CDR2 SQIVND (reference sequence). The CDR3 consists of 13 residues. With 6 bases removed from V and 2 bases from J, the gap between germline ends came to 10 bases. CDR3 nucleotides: TGTGCCAGTAGCCGACAGGAAAACACTGAAGCTTTCTTT. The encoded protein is CASSRQENTEAFF.

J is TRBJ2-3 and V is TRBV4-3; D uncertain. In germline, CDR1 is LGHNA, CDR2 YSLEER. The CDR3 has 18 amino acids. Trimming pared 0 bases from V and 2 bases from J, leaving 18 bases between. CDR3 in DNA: TGCGCCAGCAGCCAAGATTTAGTACAACCGTCTTACACAGATACGCAGTATTTT. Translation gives CASSQDLVQPSYTDTQYF.

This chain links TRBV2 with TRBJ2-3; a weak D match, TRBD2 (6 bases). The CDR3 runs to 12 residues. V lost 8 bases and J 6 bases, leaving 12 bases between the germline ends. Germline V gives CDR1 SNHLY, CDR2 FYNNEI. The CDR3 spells CASSEGPDTQYF. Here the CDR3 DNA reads TGTGCCAGCTCGGAGGGTCCGGATACGCAGTATTTT.

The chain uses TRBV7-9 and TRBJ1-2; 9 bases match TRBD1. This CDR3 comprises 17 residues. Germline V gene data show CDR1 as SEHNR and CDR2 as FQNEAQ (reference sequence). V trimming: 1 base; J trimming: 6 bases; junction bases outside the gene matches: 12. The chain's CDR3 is CASSLGGTGGRVDGYTF. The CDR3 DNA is TGTGCCAGCAGCTTAGGAGGAACAGGGGGCCGGGTAGATGGCTACACCTTC.

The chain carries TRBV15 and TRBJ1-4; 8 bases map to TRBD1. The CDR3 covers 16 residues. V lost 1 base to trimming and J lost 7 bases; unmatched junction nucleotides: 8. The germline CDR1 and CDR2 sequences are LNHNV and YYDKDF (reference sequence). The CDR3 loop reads CATSRARTGKIEKLFF. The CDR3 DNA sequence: TGTGCCACCAGCAGAGCCCGGACAGGGAAGATTGAAAAACTGTTTTTT.

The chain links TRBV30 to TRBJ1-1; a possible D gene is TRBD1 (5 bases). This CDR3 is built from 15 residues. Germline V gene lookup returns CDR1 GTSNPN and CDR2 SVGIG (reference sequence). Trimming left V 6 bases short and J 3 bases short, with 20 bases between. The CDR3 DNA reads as TGTGCCTGCGCCCCGGAGGGACGGGAGGACACTGAAGCTTTCTTT. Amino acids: CACAPEGREDTEAFF. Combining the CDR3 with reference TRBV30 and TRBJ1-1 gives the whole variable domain SQTIHQWPATLVQPVGSPLSLECTVEGTSNPNLYWYRQAAGRGLQLLFYSVGIGQISSEVPQNLSASRPQDRQFILSSKKLLLSDSGFYLCACAPEGREDTEAFFGQGTRLTVV.

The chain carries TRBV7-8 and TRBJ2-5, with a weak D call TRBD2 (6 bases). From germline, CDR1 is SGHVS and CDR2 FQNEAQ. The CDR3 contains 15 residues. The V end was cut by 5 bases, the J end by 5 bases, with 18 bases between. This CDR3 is CASSARDSGGETQYF. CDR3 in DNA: TGTGCCAGCAGCGCCCGGGACTCCGGTGGGGAGACCCAGTACTTC.

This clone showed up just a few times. This CDR3 is CASGSGTSGRGNEQFF. For the CDR3, the DNA is TGTGCTAGTGGTTCCGGGACTAGCGGGAGAGGTAATGAGCAGTTCTTC. The rearrangement joins TRBV12-5 to TRBJ2-1, with TRBD2 identical over 14 bases. Trimming cost V 4 bases and J 7 bases; bases outside gene matches: 6. The CDR3 runs 16 residues. CDR1 and CDR2 (germline): LGHNT, FRNRAP.

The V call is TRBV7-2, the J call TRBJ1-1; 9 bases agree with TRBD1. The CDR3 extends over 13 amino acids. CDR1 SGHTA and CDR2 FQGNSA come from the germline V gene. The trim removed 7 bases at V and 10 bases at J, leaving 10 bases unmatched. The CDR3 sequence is CASNFGQGNAAFF. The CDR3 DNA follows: TGTGCCAGCAACTTCGGACAGGGGAATGCAGCTTTCTTT.

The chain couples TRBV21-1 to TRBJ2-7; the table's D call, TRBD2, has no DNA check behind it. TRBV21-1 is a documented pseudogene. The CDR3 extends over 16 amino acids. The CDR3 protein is CASSKVDSGTFYEQYF. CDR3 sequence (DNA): TGTGCCAGCAGCAAAGTGGATAGCGGAACCTTCTACGAGCAGTACTTC.

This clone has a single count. The CDR3 DNA reads TGTGCCAGCAGCTTAGATGCGAGGACTGAAGCTTTCTTT. This gives the protein CASSLDARTEAFF. The chain couples TRBV7-9 to TRBJ1-1, with unresolved D. The CDR3 sequence is 13 residues long. V was trimmed by 1 base and J by 5 bases, leaving 8 bases between them. In germline, CDR1 is SEHNR, CDR2 FQNEAQ (reference sequence).

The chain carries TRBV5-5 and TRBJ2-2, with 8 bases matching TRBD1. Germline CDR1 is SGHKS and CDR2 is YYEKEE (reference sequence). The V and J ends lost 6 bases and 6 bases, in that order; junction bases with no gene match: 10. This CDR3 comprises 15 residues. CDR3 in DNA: TGTGCCAGCATCAAGTCCACAGGGGGAGCCGGGGAGCTGTTTTTT. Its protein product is CASIKSTGGAGELFF.